One and the same sample provided the 14 T cell receptor beta chains below, sequenced in a study of blood T cell repertoires in COVID-19. Measured with immunoSEQ multiplex PCR; TCRdb has only the in-frame clones, and not every one. The table has 200,000 to 300,000 clones, about 85% seen once; the top ten hold roughly 6.4%. The sample consisted of peripheral blood. The receptors derive from a woman aged 55-69 years with active or convalescent COVID-19.

This clone was observed a few times. This chain connects TRBV19 to TRBJ2-7, with 10 bases aligning to TRBD2. CDR1 LNHDA and CDR2 SQIVND come from the germline V gene (reference sequence). There are 15 residues in the CDR3. Trimming removed 6 bases from V and 2 bases from J; junction bases left unmatched: 7. CDR3 coding DNA: TGTGCCAGTAGCGTCCCTAGCGGGAGTACCTACGAGCAGTACTTC. Its protein product is CASSVPSGSTYEQYF. Full variable domain (rest looked up from reference TRBV19 and TRBJ2-7): DGGITQSPKYLFRKEGQNVTLSCEQNLNHDAMYWYRQDPGQGLRLIYYSQIVNDFQKGDIAEGYSVSREKKESFPLTVTSAQKNPTAFYLCASSVPSGSTYEQYFGPGTRLTVT.

The genes are TRBV15 and TRBJ1-5, with 8 nucleotides matching TRBD1. Per the germline V gene, CDR1 is LNHNV and CDR2 is YYDKDF (reference sequence). This CDR3 comprises 17 residues. The V segment lost 6 bases and the J segment 0 bases; nucleotides outside the gene matches: 10. CDR3 bases: TGTGCCACCAGTTCTCCACGGGACAGGTATAGCAATCAGCCCCAGCATTTT. Its protein is CATSSPRDRYSNQPQHF.

The sample holds many counts of this clone. V and J are TRBV11-3 and TRBJ2-7; a possible D gene is TRBD2 (7 bases). Deletions cut 4 bases from V and 7 bases from J, with 14 bases between. Germline V lookup: CDR1 SGHNT, CDR2 YENEEA. The CDR3 has 13 residues. DNA of the CDR3: TGTGCCAGCAGCTCGGACGGGGGGCTTGAGCAGTACTTC. As protein: CASSSDGGLEQYF.

The rearrangement joins TRBV11-3 to TRBJ2-1, with a weak D call TRBD2 (6 bases). Germline V gives CDR1 SGHNT, CDR2 YENEEA. The CDR3 is 15 residues long. V was pared by 4 bases and J by 9 bases, with 19 bases between. In DNA, the CDR3 is TGTGCCAGCAGCTCCCGCGGGACTCTCTTGAGTGAGCAGTTCTTC. Protein sequence: CASSSRGTLLSEQFF.

The V call is TRBV30, the J call TRBJ2-5, with TRBD2 matching 8 bases. CDR1 GTSNPN and CDR2 SVGIG come from the germline V gene (reference sequence). The CDR3 sequence is 12 residues long. Trimming removed 3 bases from V and 5 bases from J; junction bases left unmatched: 2. The chain's CDR3 is CAWRGLGETQYF. The CDR3 DNA reads as TGTGCCTGGAGGGGACTAGGGGAGACCCAGTACTTC.

The gene calls are TRBV19 and TRBJ1-5, with 9 bases identical to TRBD1. With V trimmed by 6 bases and J by 4 bases, 7 bases remained unmatched. CDR1 LNHDA and CDR2 SQIVND come from the germline V gene (reference sequence). The CDR3 contains 15 residues. This CDR3 is CASSPTGGGNQPQHF. The CDR3, as DNA: TGTGCCAGTAGCCCGACAGGGGGAGGGAATCAGCCCCAGCATTTT.

The genes are TRBV4-1 and TRBJ1-4; no firm D call. This CDR3 spans 15 amino acids. Germline CDR1 is MGHRA and CDR2 is YSYEKL. Trimming removed 4 bases at V and 5 bases at J, with 14 bases between. The CDR3 here is CASSLQQNTNEKLFF. In DNA form, the CDR3 reads TGCGCCAGCAGCCTTCAACAAAACACGAATGAAAAACTGTTTTTT.

The V gene is TRBV19, the J gene TRBJ2-5, with D unclear. CDR1 is LNHDA, CDR2 SQIVND, per germline (reference sequence). Trimming took 5 bases from V and 2 from J, leaving 9 bases between them. The CDR3 consists of 13 residues. The CDR3 nucleotides are TGTGCCAGTAGTCTTGCAGTACAAGAGACCCAGTACTTC. Amino acid sequence: CASSLAVQETQYF.

For the CDR3, the DNA is TGTGCCAGCAGCTTGTCCTTTGGACTAGCCAAGACCCAGTACTTC. It encodes CASSLSFGLAKTQYF. J is TRBJ2-5 and V is TRBV7-6, with 8 bases identical to TRBD2. Germline V gene lookup returns CDR1 SGHVS and CDR2 FNYEAQ. The length of the CDR3 is 15 residues. The V and J ends lost 3 bases and 6 bases, in that order; junction bases with no gene match: 9.

The chain joins TRBV11-2 to TRBJ1-3; TRBD1 matches at 7 bases. The CDR3 spans 16 residues. The trim removed 5 bases at V and 0 bases at J, leaving 7 bases unmatched. In germline, CDR1 is SGHAT, CDR2 FQNNGV. The CDR3 nucleotides are TGTGCCAGCAGCCCAAGGACAGGATACTCTGGAAACACCATATATTTT. Translating it yields CASSPRTGYSGNTIYF.

The CDR3 DNA sequence: TGTGCCAGCAGAATATCCGGGACAGGGATGGGAAATGAGCAGTTCTTC. It encodes CASRISGTGMGNEQFF. V is TRBV5-5 and J is TRBJ2-1; 9 positions match TRBD1. CDR3 size: 16 residues. Germline V gives CDR1 SGHKS, CDR2 YYEKEE (reference sequence). V trimming: 5 bases; J trimming: 7 bases; junction bases outside the gene matches: 13.

There are a few counts of this clone. The V gene is TRBV10-2, the J gene TRBJ2-2; no firm D call. The CDR3 has 13 residues. The V gene lost 6 bases and the J gene lost 1 base, with 6 bases spanning the gap. Per germline, CDR1 WSHSY and CDR2 SAAADI. The CDR3 DNA reads TGCGCCAGCAGCGTACAGAACACCGGGGAGCTGTTTTTT. Translated, it gives CASSVQNTGELFF.

The chain carries TRBV30 and TRBJ1-1, with TRBD1 matching 7 bases. Trimming at V came to 3 bases and at J to 7 bases, leaving 8 bases not matched to a gene. The CDR3 contains 13 residues. CDR1 GTSNPN and CDR2 SVGIG come from the germline V gene (reference sequence). This CDR3 reads CAWRADREFEAFF. The DNA for the CDR3 is TGTGCCTGGAGGGCCGACAGGGAATTTGAAGCTTTCTTT. The whole variable domain, remainder taken from reference TRBV30 and TRBJ1-1, is SQTIHQWPATLVQPVGSPLSLECTVEGTSNPNLYWYRQAAGRGLQLLFYSVGIGQISSEVPQNLSASRPQDRQFILSSKKLLLSDSGFYLCAWRADREFEAFFGQGTRLTVV.

CDR3 in amino acids: CASSRGYGNTEAFF. The CDR3 region has the DNA TGTGCCAGCTCTAGGGGGTACGGGAACACTGAAGCTTTCTTT. The chain joins TRBV27 to TRBJ1-1, with D possibly being TRBD1 (6 bases). The CDR3 covers 14 residues. The germline V gene has CDR1 MNHEY and CDR2 SMNVEV (reference sequence). With 8 bases removed from V and 1 base from J, the gap between germline ends came to 14 bases.